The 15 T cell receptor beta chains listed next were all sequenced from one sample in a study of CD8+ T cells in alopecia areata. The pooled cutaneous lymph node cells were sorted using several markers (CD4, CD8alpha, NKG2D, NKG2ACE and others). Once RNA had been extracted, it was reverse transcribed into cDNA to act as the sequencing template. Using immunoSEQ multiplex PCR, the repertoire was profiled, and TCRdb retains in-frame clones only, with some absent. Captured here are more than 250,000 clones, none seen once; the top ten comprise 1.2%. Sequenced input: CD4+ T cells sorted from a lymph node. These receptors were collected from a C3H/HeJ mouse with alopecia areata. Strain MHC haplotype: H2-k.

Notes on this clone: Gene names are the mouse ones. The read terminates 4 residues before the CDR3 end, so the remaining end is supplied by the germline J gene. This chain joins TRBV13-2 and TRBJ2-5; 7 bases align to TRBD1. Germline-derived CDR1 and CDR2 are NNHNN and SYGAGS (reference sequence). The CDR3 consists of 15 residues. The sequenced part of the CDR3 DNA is TGTGCCAGCGGTGATGCCCCAACAGGGGAGGAC. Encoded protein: CASGDAPTGED. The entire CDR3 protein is CASGDAPTGEDTQYF.

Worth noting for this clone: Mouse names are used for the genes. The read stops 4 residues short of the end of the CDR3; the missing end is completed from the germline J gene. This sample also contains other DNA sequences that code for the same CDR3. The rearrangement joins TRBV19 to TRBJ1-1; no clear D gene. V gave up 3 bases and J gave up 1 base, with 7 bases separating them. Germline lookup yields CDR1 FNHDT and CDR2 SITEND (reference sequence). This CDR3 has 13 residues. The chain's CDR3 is CASSTGRNTEVFF. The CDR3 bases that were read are TGTGCCAGCAGTACAGGAAGGAACACA.

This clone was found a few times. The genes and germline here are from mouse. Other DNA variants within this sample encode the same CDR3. CDR3 loop: CASSGDRGDYAEQFF. Partial CDR3 DNA: TGTGCCAGCAGTGGGGACAGGGGGGATTATGCT. This rearrangement joins TRBV13-3 to TRBJ2-1; the match to TRBD1 covers 11 bases. Read coverage stops 4 residues before the CDR3 terminus; the germline J gene supplies the remainder. This CDR3 spans 15 amino acids. The germline CDR1 and CDR2 sequences are NNHDY and SYVADS. V lost 3 bases and J lost 4; bases outside the gene matches: 3.

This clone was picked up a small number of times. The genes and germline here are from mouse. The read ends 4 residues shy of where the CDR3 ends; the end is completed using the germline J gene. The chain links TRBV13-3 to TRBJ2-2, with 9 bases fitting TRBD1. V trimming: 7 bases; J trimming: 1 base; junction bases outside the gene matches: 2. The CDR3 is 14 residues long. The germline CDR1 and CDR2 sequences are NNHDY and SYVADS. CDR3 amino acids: CASQGQGNTGQLYF. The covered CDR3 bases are TGTGCCAGCCAGGGACAGGGAAACACCGGG. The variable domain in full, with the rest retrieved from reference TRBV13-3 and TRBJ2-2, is EAAVTQSPRSKVAVTGGKVTLSCHQTNNHDYMYWYRQDTGHGLRLIHYSYVADSTEKGDIPDGYKASRPSQENFSLILELASLSQTAVYFCASQGQGNTGQLYFGEGSKLTVL.

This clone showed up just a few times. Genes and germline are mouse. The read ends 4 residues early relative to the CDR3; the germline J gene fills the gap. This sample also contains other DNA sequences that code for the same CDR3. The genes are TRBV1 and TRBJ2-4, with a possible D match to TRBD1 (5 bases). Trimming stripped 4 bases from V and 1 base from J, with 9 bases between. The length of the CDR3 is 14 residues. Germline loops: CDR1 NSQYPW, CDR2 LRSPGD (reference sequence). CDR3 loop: CTCSGRGGQNTLYF. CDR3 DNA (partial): TGCACCTGCAGTGGGAGGGGTGGTCAAAAC.

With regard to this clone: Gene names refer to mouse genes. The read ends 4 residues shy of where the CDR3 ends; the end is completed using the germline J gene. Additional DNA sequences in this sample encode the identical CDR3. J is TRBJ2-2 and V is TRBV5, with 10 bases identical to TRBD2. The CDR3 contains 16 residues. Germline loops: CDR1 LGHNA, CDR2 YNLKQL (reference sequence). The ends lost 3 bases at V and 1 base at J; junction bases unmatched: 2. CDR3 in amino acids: CASSQGTGENTGQLYF. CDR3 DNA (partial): TGTGCCAGCAGCCAGGGGACTGGGGAAAACACCGGG.

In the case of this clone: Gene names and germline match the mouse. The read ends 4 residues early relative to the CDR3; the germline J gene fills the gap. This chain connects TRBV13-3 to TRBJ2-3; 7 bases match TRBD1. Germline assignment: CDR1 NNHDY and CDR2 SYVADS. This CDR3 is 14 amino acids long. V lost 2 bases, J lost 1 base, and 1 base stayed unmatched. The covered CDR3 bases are TGTGCCAGCAGTGAACAGGGGCGTGCAGAA. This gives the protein CASSEQGRAE. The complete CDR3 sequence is CASSEQGRAETLYF.

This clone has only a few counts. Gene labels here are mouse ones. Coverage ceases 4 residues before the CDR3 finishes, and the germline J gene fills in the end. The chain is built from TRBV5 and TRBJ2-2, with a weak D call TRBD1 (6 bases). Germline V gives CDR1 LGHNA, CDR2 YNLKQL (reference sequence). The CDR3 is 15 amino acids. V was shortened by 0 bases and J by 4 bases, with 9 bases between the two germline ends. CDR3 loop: CASSQERQATGQLYF. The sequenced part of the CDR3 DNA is TGTGCCAGCAGCCAAGAGAGACAGGCCACCGGG.

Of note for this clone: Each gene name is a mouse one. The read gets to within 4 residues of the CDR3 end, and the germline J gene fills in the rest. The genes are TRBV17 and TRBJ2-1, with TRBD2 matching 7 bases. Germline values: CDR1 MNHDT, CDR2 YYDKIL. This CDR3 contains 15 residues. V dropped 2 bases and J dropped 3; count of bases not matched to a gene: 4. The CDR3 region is CASSRSAGGYAEQFF. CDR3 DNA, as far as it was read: TGTGCTAGCAGTAGATCGGCTGGGGGCTATGCT.

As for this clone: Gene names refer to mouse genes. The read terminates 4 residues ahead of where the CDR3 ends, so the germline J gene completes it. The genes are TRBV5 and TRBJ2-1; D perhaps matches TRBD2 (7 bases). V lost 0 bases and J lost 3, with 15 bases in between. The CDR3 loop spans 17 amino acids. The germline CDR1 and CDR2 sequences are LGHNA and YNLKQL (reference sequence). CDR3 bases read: TGTGCCAGCAGCCAAGATGCCCGAGGGGGGCGCTATGCT. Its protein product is CASSQDARGGRYA. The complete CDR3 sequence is CASSQDARGGRYAEQFF.

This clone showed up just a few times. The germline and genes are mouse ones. The CDR3 DNA, read in part, is TGTGCCAGCAGTGCTCGGGACTGGGGGTCCTAT. It specifies CASSARDWGSY. The CDR3 as a whole reads CASSARDWGSYEQYF. V gene TRBV13-1 combines with J gene TRBJ2-7; 11 bases agree with TRBD2. Read data end 4 residues before the CDR3 end; the end is taken from the germline J gene. The V gene's germline CDR1 is NSHNY and CDR2 SYGAGN. CDR3 length: 15 amino acids. V was clipped by 3 bases and J by 1 base; unmatched bases: 3.

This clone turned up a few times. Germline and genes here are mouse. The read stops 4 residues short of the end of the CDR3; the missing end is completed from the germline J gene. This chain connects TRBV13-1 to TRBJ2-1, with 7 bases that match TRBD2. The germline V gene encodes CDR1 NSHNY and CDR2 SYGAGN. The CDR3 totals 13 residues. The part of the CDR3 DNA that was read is TGTGCCAGCAGTGATGTGGGACTGCCT. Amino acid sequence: CASSDVGLP. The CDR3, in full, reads CASSDVGLPEQFF.

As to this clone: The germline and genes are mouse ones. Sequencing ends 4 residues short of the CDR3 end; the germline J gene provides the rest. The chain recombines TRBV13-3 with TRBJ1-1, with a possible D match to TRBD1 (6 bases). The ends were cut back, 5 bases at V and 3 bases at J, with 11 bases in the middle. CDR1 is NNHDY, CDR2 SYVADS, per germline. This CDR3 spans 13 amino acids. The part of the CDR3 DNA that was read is TGTGCCAGCAGGGAACAGGGAGACACA. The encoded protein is CASREQGDT. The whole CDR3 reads CASREQGDTEVFF.

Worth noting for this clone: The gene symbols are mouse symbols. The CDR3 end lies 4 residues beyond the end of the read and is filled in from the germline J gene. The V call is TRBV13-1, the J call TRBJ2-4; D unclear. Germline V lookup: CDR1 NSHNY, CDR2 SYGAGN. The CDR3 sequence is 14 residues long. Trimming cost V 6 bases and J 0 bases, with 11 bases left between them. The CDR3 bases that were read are TGTGCCAGCACTAACAGCGCTAGTCAAAAC. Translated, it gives CASTNSASQN. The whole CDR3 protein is CASTNSASQNTLYF.

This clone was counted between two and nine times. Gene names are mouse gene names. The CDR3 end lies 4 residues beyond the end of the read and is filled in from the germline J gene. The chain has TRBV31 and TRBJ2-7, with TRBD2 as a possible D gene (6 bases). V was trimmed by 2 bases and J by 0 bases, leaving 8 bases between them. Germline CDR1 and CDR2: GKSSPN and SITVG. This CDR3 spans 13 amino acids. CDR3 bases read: TGTGCCTGGAGTTATGGGGGCTCCTAT. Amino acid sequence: CAWSYGGSY. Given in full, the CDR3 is CAWSYGGSYEQYF. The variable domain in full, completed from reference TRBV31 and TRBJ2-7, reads AQTIHQWPVAEIKAVGSPLSLGCTIKGKSSPNLYWYWQATGGTLQQLFYSITVGQVESVVQLNLSASRPKDDQFILSTEKLLLSHSGFYLCAWSYGGSYEQYFGPGTRLTVL.